Each of the 28 T cell receptor beta chains below was sequenced from the same sample in a study of T cell changes during pregnancy in multiple sclerosis. TCRdb's table, derived via immunoSEQ multiplex PCR, lists solely in-frame clones and lacks some. This table has approximately 93,000 clones, 85% to 95% appearing once. Sequenced here: peripheral blood, sampled before pregnancy. The receptor set was obtained from a female donor with multiple sclerosis, enrolled in a pregnancy study.

The chain employs TRBV27 and TRBJ2-5; 11 nucleotides agree with TRBD2. The CDR3 is made up of 15 amino acids. Germline CDR1 and CDR2: MNHEY and SMNVEV (reference sequence). J lost 5 bases, V lost 1 base, and 3 bases had no gene match. The CDR3: CASSLLLAGVETQYF. CDR3 DNA sequence: TGTGCCAGCAGTTTATTACTAGCGGGGGTTGAGACCCAGTACTTC.

CDR3 sequence reads: CASRLPYNEQFF. The CDR3 coding sequence is TGTGCAAGTCGCCTACCCTACAATGAGCAGTTCTTC. V and J are TRBV12-2 and TRBJ2-1; the table assigns TRBD2, which was not confirmed against the DNA. TRBV12-2 is labeled a pseudogene. The CDR3 totals 12 residues.

This chain connects TRBV28 to TRBJ2-4; D not certain. From germline, CDR1 is MDHEN and CDR2 SYDVKM. This CDR3 comprises 14 residues. Trimming shortened V by 3 bases and J by 0 bases, and 6 bases separated the two germline ends. Here the CDR3 reads CASSLSGAKNIQYF. For the CDR3, the DNA is TGTGCCAGCAGTTTGTCGGGAGCCAAAAACATTCAGTACTTC.

This chain joins TRBV4-2 and TRBJ2-2; D is perhaps TRBD2 (5 bases). Germline V CDR1 and CDR2: LGHNA, YNFKEQ. Trimming shortened V by 0 bases and J by 5 bases, and 13 bases separated the two germline ends. This CDR3 spans 16 amino acids. The CDR3 spells CASSQEGIRRTGELFF. The CDR3 DNA sequence: TGTGCCAGCAGCCAAGAAGGGATTCGGAGGACCGGGGAGCTGTTTTTT.

The chain has TRBV4-3 and TRBJ2-7, with a possible D match to TRBD1 (5 bases). The germline gives CDR1 LGHNA, CDR2 YSLEER. This CDR3 has 14 residues. V dropped 3 bases and J dropped 1 base, with 10 bases sitting between them. CDR3: CASSQERGSYEQYF. DNA for the CDR3: TGCGCCAGCAGCCAGGAAAGGGGATCCTACGAGCAGTACTTC.

CDR3 in amino acids: CASSYSTQAVYEQYF. Written as DNA, the CDR3 is TGTGCCAGCAGTTACTCGACCCAGGCAGTCTACGAGCAGTACTTC. V and J are TRBV6-6 and TRBJ2-7; D not resolved. This CDR3 is 15 amino acids long. Germline V CDR1 and CDR2: MNHNY, SVGAGI (reference sequence). The ends were cut back, 0 bases at V and 3 bases at J, with 12 bases in the middle.

This clone came up once. This chain joins TRBV9 and TRBJ1-5; weak D call: TRBD1 (6 bases). This CDR3 is built from 15 residues. The V and J ends lost 3 bases and 2 bases respectively, with 12 bases between them. Germline values: CDR1 SGDLS, CDR2 YYNGEE. The CDR3 coding sequence is TGTGCCAGCAGCGAACAGGGATATCGCAATCAGCCCCAGCATTTT. Amino acid sequence: CASSEQGYRNQPQHF.

The chain recombines TRBV12-5 with TRBJ1-6; D call uncertain. Trimming left V 3 bases short and J 7 bases short, with 4 bases between. The CDR3 loop spans 12 amino acids. CDR1 is LGHNT, CDR2 FRNRAP, per germline. The CDR3 DNA reads TGTGCTAGTGGTTTACTAAATTCACCCCTCCACTTT. This codes for CASGLLNSPLHF.

The chain couples TRBV5-8 to TRBJ2-3; weak D call: TRBD2 (5 bases). The CDR3 is 15 amino acids. Germline V gene lookup returns CDR1 SGHTS and CDR2 YDEGEE. With 0 bases removed from V and 5 bases from J, the gap between germline ends came to 13 bases. The CDR3 nucleotides read TGTGCCAGCAGCTTGGCCCGAGCGGTTGGAGATACGCAGTATTTT. This encodes CASSLARAVGDTQYF.

The V and J genes are TRBV7-2 and TRBJ2-7; possible D gene TRBD1, 6 bases. Germline V gives CDR1 SGHTA, CDR2 FQGNSA. The CDR3 length is 14 residues. The germline V and J ends were trimmed by 7 bases and 2 bases, with 15 bases remaining between them. CDR3 in DNA: TGTGCCAGCAATACTCAAGGGGGTACCTACGAGCAGTACTTC. Its translation: CASNTQGGTYEQYF.

The chain has TRBV25-1 and TRBJ2-5, with 7 bases aligning to TRBD2. CDR1 and CDR2 (germline): MGHDK, SYGVNS. The V segment lost 4 bases and the J segment 5 bases; nucleotides outside the gene matches: 7. The CDR3 loop spans 14 amino acids. CDR3 residues: CASSGGGAGETQYF. CDR3 DNA: TGTGCCAGCAGTGGGGGAGGGGCCGGGGAGACCCAGTACTTC.

This clone was seen a single time. V gene TRBV5-1 combines with J gene TRBJ1-4; TRBD1 might be the D (5 bases). With 1 base removed from V and 5 bases from J, the gap between germline ends came to 15 bases. The CDR3 runs 16 residues. The V gene's germline CDR1 is SGHRS and CDR2 YFSETQ. This chain's CDR3 is CASSLTPRALNEKLFF. CDR3 bases: TGCGCCAGCAGCTTGACCCCCAGGGCCCTAAATGAAAAACTGTTTTTT.

The V call is TRBV7-9, the J call TRBJ2-7; a possible D gene is TRBD2 (6 bases). CDR3 size: 15 residues. V dropped 0 bases and J dropped 6 bases, with 15 bases sitting between them. Germline V lookup: CDR1 SEHNR, CDR2 FQNEAQ (reference sequence). The chain's CDR3 is CASSLAGDWIGEQYF. The CDR3 DNA reads as TGTGCCAGCAGCTTAGCCGGGGACTGGATAGGCGAGCAGTACTTC.

J is TRBJ2-1 and V is TRBV29-1, with 8 bases fitting TRBD2. V shed 1 base and J 2 bases; nucleotides not matched to a gene: 7. In germline, CDR1 is SQVTM, CDR2 ANQGSEA. This CDR3 is 16 amino acids long. CDR3 sequence reads: CSVEGQREGPYNEQFF. Here the CDR3 DNA reads TGCAGCGTTGAAGGACAACGGGAGGGACCCTACAATGAGCAGTTCTTC.

This rearrangement joins TRBV7-2 to TRBJ1-5; the D is unclear. CDR1 SGHTA and CDR2 FQGNSA come from the germline V gene. The CDR3 sequence is 15 residues long. Deletions cut 1 base from V and 9 bases from J, with 16 bases between. The CDR3, as DNA: TGTGCCAGCAGCTTAGACCGCTCAGTAGGGAGGCCCCAGCATTTT. Translation: CASSLDRSVGRPQHF.

J is TRBJ2-5 and V is TRBV28; TRBD2 matches 7 bases. The CDR3 has 15 residues. Trimming cost V 3 bases and J 4 bases; bases outside gene matches: 8. CDR1 and CDR2 (germline): MDHEN, SYDVKM. The CDR3 nucleotides are TGTGCCAGCAGTTTTTTGGGTAGGGAGGGAGAGACCCAGTACTTC. Translation: CASSFLGREGETQYF.

V is TRBV18 and J is TRBJ1-1; the D gene is possibly TRBD1 (6 bases). Looked up from germline, CDR1 is KGHSH and CDR2 is LQKENI. Trimming took 5 bases from V and 5 from J, leaving 15 bases between them. The CDR3 extends over 14 amino acids. CDR3 protein: CASSSMKQGTEAFF. As DNA, the CDR3 is TGTGCCAGCTCATCCATGAAACAGGGAACTGAAGCTTTCTTT. Complete variable domain (other parts from reference TRBV18 and TRBJ1-1): NAGVMQNPRHLVRRRGQEARLRCSPMKGHSHVYWYRQLPEEGLKFMVYLQKENIIDESGMPKERFSAEFPKEGPSILRIQQVVRGDSAAYFCASSSMKQGTEAFFGQGTRLTVV.

V and J are TRBV7-2 and TRBJ2-5, with D possibly matching TRBD2 (5 bases). The CDR3 runs 14 residues. Germline V gene data show CDR1 as SGHTA and CDR2 as FQGNSA. The V and J ends lost 4 bases and 4 bases respectively, with 13 bases between them. CDR3 coding DNA: TGTGCCAGCAGCTCCCCCCCGGGAAGAGAGACCCAGTACTTC. It is translated as CASSSPPGRETQYF.

The chain employs TRBV4-1 and TRBJ2-2; 8 nucleotides match TRBD1. The germline CDR1 and CDR2 sequences are MGHRA and YSYEKL. This CDR3 contains 16 residues. After removal of 2 bases from V and 6 bases from J, the junction contained 8 bases not matched to a gene. CDR3 sequence: CASSQHTGGSAGELFF. Here the CDR3 DNA reads TGCGCCAGCAGCCAACATACAGGGGGTTCGGCCGGGGAGCTGTTTTTT.

The chain uses TRBV19 and TRBJ2-6, with D perhaps matching TRBD2 (5 bases). Trimming removed 7 bases from V and 0 bases from J, with 13 bases in between. CDR1 and CDR2 from the germline V gene are LNHDA and SQIVND (reference sequence). The CDR3 runs to 16 residues. The CDR3 bases are TGTGCCAGTATCATGAGCGGAAGCTCTGGGGCCAACGTCCTGACTTTC. The encoded protein is CASIMSGSSGANVLTF.

The chain couples TRBV18 to TRBJ2-1; perhaps TRBD2 as D (6 bases). V was shortened by 2 bases and J by 2 bases, with 13 bases between the two germline ends. The germline gives CDR1 KGHSH, CDR2 LQKENI. The CDR3 length is 16 residues. The CDR3 region is CASSPGTGDAYNEQFF. The CDR3 nucleotides are TGTGCCAGCTCACCAGGGACGGGGGATGCCTACAATGAGCAGTTCTTC.

V is TRBV28 and J is TRBJ2-7; D possibly corresponds to TRBD2 (6 bases). There are 12 residues in the CDR3. V dropped 10 bases and J dropped 2 bases, with 12 bases sitting between them. Looked up from germline, CDR1 is MDHEN and CDR2 is SYDVKM. The CDR3 sequence is CAIKGLAYEQYF. DNA of the CDR3: TGTGCCATCAAGGGACTGGCCTACGAGCAGTACTTC. Variable domain in full (rest from reference TRBV28 and TRBJ2-7): DVKVTQSSRYLVKRTGEKVFLECVQDMDHENMFWYRQDPGLGLRLIYFSYDVKMKEKGDIPEGYSVSREKKERFSLILESASTNQTSMYLCAIKGLAYEQYFGPGTRLTVT.

V and J are TRBV5-1 and TRBJ1-6; TRBD1 might be the D (6 bases). The V end was cut by 3 bases, the J end by 6 bases, with 13 bases between. This CDR3 has 15 amino acids. Per germline, CDR1 SGHRS and CDR2 YFSETQ. The CDR3 is CASSSSGVGNSPLHF. CDR3 DNA sequence: TGCGCCAGCAGCTCCTCAGGGGTTGGTAATTCACCCCTCCACTTT. The full variable domain, in which reference TRBV5-1 and TRBJ1-6 provide the parts outside the CDR3, is KAGVTQTPRYLIKTRGQQVTLSCSPISGHRSVSWYQQTPGQGLQFLFEYFSETQRNKGNFPGRFSGRQFSNSRSEMNVSTLELGDSALYLCASSSSGVGNSPLHFGNGTRLTVT.

The chain's CDR3 is CASSLMAARNTGELFF. The CDR3, as DNA: TGTGCCAGCAGCCTAATGGCGGCTAGGAACACCGGGGAGCTGTTTTTT. This chain connects TRBV7-2 to TRBJ2-2, with D unresolved. Trimming stripped 5 bases from V and 1 base from J, with 14 bases between. Germline V gene sequence: CDR1 SGHTA, CDR2 FQGNSA. The CDR3 runs to 16 residues.

V usage is TRBV5-1 and J usage is TRBJ2-3, with 8 bases that match TRBD2. CDR1 and CDR2 (germline): SGHRS, YFSETQ. The CDR3 spans 17 residues. The V segment lost 0 bases and the J segment 0 bases; nucleotides outside the gene matches: 6. The CDR3 reads CASSLGVTSGSTDTQYF. The DNA of the CDR3 is TGCGCCAGCAGCTTGGGGGTCACTAGCGGTAGCACAGATACGCAGTATTTT.

The rearrangement uses TRBV10-3 and TRBJ1-5; 9 nucleotides line up with TRBD1. CDR3 length: 14 residues. V lost 3 bases, J lost 6 bases, and 3 bases stayed unmatched. Germline V gives CDR1 ENHRY, CDR2 SYGVKD. The CDR3 DNA sequence: TGTGCCATCAGTGAACAGGGGGCGCGTCAGCCCCAGCATTTT. Translation: CAISEQGARQPQHF.

This chain joins TRBV10-3 and TRBJ2-7, with TRBD2 matching 9 bases. The CDR3 is 17 amino acids. Per germline, CDR1 ENHRY and CDR2 SYGVKD. J lost 0 bases, V lost 0 bases, and 6 bases had no gene match. In DNA, the CDR3 is TGTGCCATCAGTGAGTCCCGGCTAGCGGGAAACTCCTACGAGCAGTACTTC. Protein product: CAISESRLAGNSYEQYF.

The rearrangement links TRBV12-5 to TRBJ1-2, with TRBD1 identical over 8 bases. Germline lookup yields CDR1 LGHNT and CDR2 FRNRAP. CDR3 size: 14 residues. V gave up 6 bases and J gave up 4 bases; unmatched junction bases: 7. This chain's CDR3 is CASGTDRAFYGYTF. Written as DNA, the CDR3 is TGTGCTAGTGGGACGGACAGGGCGTTCTATGGCTACACCTTC.